This T cell receptor beta chain was obtained from a study of vaccination and CD4 T cells after COVID-19. Overall study: The post-COVID sampling time was a median about 95 days after diagnosis, ranging from 35 to 161.

Treatment described: roughly 10-day PBMC culture with coronavirus spike peptide pools or control peptides (ViraFEST assay). Cultured CD4+ T-cell DNA underwent Oncomine TCR Beta short-read sequencing. Genomic DNA from cultured CD4+ T cells was extracted. TCRdb processed the PCR reads anew with MiXCR; each CDR3 protein has one entry. Among 15,000 or so distinct CDR3 sequences, roughly three fifths were seen once, and the ten largest hold around 11%. Turning to this clonotype: Its antigen is not identified.

V shed 4 bases, J shed 1 base, and the junction held 1 base outside the gene matches. CDR1 and CDR2 from the germline V gene are KGHDR and SFDVKD. The CDR3 has 14 amino acids. The source is a human donor who had recovered from COVID-19. The sequenced material came from CD4+ T cells from blood, cultured in vitro. V usage is TRBV24-1 and J usage is TRBJ2-3; 7 bases align to TRBD1. The CDR3 region is CATSDTGGTDTQYF. CDR3 DNA sequence: TGTGCCACCAGTGACACAGGGGGCACAGATACGCAGTATTTT.